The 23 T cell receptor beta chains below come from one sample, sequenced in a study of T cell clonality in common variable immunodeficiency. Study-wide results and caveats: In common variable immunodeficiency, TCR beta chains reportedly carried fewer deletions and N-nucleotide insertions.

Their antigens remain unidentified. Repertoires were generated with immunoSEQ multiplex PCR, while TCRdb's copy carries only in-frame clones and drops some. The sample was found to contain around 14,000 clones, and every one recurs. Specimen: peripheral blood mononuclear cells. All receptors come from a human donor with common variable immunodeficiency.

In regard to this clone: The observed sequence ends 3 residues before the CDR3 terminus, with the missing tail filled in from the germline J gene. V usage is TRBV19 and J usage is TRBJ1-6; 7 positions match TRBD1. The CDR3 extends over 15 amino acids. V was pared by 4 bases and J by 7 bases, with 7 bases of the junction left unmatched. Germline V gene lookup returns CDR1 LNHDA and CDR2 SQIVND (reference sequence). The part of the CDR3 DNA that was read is TGTGCCAGTAGTACCGGACAGGCCCTCAATTCACCC. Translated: CASSTGQALNSP. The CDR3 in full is CASSTGQALNSPLHF.

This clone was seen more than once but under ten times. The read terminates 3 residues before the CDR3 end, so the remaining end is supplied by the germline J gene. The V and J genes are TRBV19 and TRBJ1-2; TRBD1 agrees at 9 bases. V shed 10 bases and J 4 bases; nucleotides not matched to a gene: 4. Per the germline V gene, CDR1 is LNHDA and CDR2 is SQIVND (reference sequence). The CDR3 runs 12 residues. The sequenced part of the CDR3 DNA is TGTGCCACAAGACAGGGGGGCTATGGC. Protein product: CATRQGGYG. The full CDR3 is CATRQGGYGYTF.

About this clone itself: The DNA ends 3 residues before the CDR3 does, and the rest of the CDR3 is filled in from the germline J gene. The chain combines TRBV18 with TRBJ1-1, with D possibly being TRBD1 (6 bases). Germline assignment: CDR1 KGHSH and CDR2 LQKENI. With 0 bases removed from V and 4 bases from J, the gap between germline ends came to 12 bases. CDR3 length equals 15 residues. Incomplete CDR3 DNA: TGTGCCAGCTCACCACCGGGAGGAGGGGGCACTGAA. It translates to CASSPPGGGGTE. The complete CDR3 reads CASSPPGGGGTEAFF.

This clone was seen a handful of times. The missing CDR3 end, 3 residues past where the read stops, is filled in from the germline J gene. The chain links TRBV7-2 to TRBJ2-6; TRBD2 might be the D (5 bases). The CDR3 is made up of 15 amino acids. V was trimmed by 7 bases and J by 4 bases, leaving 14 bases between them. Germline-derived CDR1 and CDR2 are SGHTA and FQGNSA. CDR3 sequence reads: CASTTAGAGANVLTF. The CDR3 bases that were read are TGTGCCAGCACCACTGCGGGTGCGGGGGCCAACGTC.

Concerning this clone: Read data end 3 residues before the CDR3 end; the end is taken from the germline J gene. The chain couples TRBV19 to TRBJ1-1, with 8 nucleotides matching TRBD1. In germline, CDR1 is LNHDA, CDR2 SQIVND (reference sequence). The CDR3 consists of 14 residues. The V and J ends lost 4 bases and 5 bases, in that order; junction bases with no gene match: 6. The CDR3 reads CASSRPGGWTEAFF. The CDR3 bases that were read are TGTGCCAGTAGTAGACCAGGGGGCTGGACTGAA.

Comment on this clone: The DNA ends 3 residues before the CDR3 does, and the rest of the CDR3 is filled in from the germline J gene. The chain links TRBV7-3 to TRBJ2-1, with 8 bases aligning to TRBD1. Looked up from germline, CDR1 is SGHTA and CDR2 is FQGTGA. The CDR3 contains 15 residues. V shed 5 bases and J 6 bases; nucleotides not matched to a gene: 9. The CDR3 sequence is CASSARDRTSNEQFF. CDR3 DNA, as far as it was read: TGTGCCAGCAGCGCCCGGGACAGGACCTCCAATGAG. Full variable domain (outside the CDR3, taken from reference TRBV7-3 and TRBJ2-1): GAGVSQTPSNKVTEKGKYVELRCDPISGHTALYWYRQSLGQGPEFLIYFQGTGAADDSGLPNDRFFAVRPEGSVSTLKIQRTERGDSAVYLCASSARDRTSNEQFFGPGTRLTVL.

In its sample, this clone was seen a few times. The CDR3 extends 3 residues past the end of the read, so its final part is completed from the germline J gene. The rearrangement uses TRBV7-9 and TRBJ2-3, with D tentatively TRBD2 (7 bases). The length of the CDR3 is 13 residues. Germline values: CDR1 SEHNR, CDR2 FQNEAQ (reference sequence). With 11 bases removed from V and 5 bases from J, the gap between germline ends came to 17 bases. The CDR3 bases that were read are TGTGCCGTTGAACGGGGGGCGGGAGATACG. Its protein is CAVERGAGDT. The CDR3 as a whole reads CAVERGAGDTQYF.

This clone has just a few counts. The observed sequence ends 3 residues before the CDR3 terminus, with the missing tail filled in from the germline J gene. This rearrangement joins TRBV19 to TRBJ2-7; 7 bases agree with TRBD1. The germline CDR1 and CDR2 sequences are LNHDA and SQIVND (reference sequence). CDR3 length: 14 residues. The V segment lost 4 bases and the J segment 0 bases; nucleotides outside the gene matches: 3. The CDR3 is CASSTGTASYEQYF. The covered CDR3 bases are TGTGCCAGTAGTACCGGGACAGCCTCCTACGAG.

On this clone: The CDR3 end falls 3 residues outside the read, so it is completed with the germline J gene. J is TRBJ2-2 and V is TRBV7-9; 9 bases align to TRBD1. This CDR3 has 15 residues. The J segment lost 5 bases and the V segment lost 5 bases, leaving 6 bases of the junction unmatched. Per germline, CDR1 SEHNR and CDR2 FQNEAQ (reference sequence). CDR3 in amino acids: CASSQGQGWTGELFF. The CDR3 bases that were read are TGTGCCAGCAGCCAGGGACAGGGATGGACCGGGGAG.

The DNA read from the CDR3 is TGTGCCAGCAGCTTAGCAGGGGTACGCACAGATACG. This sequence encodes CASSLAGVRTDT. The entire CDR3 reads CASSLAGVRTDTQYF. This sequence joins TRBV7-9 and TRBJ2-3; tentatively, D is TRBD1 (5 bases). The read is 3 residues too short to cover the CDR3 end, so that end is filled in from the germline J gene. CDR1 is SEHNR, CDR2 FQNEAQ, per germline (reference sequence). The CDR3 spans 15 residues. The germline V and J ends were trimmed by 0 bases and 1 base, with 8 bases remaining between them.

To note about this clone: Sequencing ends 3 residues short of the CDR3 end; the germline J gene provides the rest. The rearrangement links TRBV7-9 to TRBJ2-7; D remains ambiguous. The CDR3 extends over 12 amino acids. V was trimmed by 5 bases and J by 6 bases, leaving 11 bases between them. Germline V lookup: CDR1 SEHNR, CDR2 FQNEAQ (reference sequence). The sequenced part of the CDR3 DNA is TGTGCCAGCAGCAAGCAGGTCTTCGAG. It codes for CASSKQVFE. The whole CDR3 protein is CASSKQVFEQYF.

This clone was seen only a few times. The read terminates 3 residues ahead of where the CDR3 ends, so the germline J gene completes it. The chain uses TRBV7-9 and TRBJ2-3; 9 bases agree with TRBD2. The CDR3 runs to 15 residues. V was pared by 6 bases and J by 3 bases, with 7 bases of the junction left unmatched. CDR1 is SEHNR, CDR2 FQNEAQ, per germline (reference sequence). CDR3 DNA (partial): TGTGCCAGCAGTGGGGGCGGGGGGGGGACAGATACG. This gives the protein CASSGGGGGTDT. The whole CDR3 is CASSGGGGGTDTQYF.

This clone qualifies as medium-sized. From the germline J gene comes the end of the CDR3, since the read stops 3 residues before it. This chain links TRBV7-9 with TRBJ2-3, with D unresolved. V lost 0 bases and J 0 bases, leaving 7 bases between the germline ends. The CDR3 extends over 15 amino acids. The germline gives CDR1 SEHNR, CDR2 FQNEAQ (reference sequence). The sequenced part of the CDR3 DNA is TGTGCCAGCAGCTTAGCGGTGGCCAGCACAGATACG. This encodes CASSLAVASTDT. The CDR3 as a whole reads CASSLAVASTDTQYF. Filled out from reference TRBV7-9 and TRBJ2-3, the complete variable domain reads DTGVSQNPRHKITKRGQNVTFRCDPISEHNRLYWYRQTLGQGPEFLTYFQNEAQLEKSRLLSDRFSAERPKGSFSTLEIQRTEQGDSAMYLCASSLAVASTDTQYFGPGTRLTVL.

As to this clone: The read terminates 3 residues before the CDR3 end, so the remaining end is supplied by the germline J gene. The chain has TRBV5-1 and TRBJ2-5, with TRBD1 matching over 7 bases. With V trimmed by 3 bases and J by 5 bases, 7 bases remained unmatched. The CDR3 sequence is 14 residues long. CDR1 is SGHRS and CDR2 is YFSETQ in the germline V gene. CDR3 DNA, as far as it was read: TGCGCCAGCAGCTCGCCCAGGGGGTTGGAGACC. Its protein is CASSSPRGLET. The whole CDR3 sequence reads CASSSPRGLETQYF.

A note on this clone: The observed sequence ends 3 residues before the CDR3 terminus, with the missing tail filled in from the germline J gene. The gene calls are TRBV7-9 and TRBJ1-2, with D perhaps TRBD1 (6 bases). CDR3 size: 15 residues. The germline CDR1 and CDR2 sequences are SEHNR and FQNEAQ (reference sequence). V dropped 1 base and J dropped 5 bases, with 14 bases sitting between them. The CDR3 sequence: CASSLGQEGSYGYTF. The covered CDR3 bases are TGTGCCAGCAGCTTAGGACAGGAAGGATCTTATGGC.

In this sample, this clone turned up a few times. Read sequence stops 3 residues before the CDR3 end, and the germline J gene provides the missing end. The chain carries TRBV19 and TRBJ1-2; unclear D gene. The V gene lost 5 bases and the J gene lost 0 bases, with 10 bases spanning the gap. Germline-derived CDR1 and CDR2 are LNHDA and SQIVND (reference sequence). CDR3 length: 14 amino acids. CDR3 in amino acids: CASSGQVSNYGYTF. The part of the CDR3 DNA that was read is TGTGCCAGTAGTGGCCAGGTCTCTAACTATGGC.

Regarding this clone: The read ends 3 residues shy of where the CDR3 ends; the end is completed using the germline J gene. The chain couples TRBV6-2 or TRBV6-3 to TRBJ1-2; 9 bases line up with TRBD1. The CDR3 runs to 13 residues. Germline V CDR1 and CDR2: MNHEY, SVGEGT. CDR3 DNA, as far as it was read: TGTGCCAGTCACCCGACAGGGGGGAGAGCC. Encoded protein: CASHPTGGRA. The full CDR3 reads CASHPTGGRAYTF.

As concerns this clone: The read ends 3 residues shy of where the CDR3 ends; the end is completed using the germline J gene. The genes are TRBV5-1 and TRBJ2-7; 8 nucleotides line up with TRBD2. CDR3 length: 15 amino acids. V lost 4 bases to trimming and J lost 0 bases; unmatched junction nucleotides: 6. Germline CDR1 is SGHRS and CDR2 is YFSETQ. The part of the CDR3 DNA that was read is TGCGCCAGCAGCACGGCTAGCGGGCCCTCCTACGAG. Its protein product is CASSTASGPSYE. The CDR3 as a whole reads CASSTASGPSYEQYF. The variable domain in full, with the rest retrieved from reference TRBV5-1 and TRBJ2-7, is KAGVTQTPRYLIKTRGQQVTLSCSPISGHRSVSWYQQTPGQGLQFLFEYFSETQRNKGNFPGRFSGRQFSNSRSEMNVSTLELGDSALYLCASSTASGPSYEQYFGPGTRLTVT.

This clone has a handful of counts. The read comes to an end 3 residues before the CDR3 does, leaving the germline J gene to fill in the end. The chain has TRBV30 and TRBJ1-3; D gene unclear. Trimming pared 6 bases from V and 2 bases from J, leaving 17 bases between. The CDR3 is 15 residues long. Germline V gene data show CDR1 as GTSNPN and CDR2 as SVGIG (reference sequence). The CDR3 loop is CACKPLTTPGNTIYF. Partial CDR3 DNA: TGTGCCTGCAAACCTCTGACAACGCCTGGAAACACC.

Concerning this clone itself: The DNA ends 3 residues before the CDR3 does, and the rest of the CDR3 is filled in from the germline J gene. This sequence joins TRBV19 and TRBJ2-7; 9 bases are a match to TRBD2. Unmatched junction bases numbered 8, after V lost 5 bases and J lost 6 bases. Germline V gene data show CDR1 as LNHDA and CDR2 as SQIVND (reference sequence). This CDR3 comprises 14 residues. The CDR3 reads CASSLGTSLGEQYF. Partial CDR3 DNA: TGTGCCAGTAGTTTGGGGACTAGCTTGGGCGAG.

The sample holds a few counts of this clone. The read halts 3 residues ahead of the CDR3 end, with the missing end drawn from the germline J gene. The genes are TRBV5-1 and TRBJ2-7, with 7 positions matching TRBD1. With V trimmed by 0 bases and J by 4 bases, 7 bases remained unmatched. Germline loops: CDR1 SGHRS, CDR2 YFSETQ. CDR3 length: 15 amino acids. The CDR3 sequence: CASSLGQGDVYEQYF. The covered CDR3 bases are TGCGCCAGCAGCTTGGGACAGGGTGATGTTTACGAG.

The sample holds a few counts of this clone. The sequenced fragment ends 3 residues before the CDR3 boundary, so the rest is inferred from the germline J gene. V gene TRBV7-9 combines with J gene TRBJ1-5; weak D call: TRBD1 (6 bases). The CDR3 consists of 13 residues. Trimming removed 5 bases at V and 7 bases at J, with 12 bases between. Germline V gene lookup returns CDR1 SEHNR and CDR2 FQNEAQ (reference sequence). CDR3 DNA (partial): TGTGCCAGCAGCGAAACAGGGAAGCAGCCC. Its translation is CASSETGKQP. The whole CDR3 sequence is CASSETGKQPQHF. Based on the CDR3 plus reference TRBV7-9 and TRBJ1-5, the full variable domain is DTGVSQNPRHKITKRGQNVTFRCDPISEHNRLYWYRQTLGQGPEFLTYFQNEAQLEKSRLLSDRFSAERPKGSFSTLEIQRTEQGDSAMYLCASSETGKQPQHFGDGTRLSIL.

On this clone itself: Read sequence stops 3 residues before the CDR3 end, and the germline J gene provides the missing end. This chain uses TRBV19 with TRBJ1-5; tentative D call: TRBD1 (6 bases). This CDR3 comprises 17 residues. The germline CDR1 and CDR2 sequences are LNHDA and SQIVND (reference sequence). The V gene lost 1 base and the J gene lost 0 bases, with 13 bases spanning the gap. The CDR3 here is CASSIARGRFSNQPQHF. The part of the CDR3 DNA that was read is TGTGCCAGTAGTATAGCCAGGGGTCGTTTTAGCAATCAGCCC.